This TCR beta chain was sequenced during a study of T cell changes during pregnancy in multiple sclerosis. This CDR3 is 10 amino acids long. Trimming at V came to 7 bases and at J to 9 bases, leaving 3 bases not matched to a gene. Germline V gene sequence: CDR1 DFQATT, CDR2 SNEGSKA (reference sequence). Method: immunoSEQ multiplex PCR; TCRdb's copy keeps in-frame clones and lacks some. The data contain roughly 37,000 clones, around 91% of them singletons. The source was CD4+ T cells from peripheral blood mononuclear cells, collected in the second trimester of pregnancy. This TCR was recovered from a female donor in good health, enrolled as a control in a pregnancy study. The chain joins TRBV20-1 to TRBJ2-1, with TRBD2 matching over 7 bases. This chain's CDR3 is CSVVAGEQFF. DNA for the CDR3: TGCAGTGTAGTAGCGGGTGAGCAGTTCTTC.